This TCR beta chain emerged from a study of OX40 agonist ivuxolimab in advanced cancers. At the level of the study: The treatment was a fully human IgG2 OX40 agonist, ivuxolimab. Administration of intravenous ivuxolimab to patients occurred every 2 weeks at 0.01 to 10 mg/kg. Recorded diagnoses for dose-escalation patients were hepatocellular carcinoma, melanoma, renal cell or head and neck cancer.

V lost 4 bases and J 4 bases, leaving 6 bases between the germline ends. Germline V gives CDR1 SGHRS, CDR2 YFSETQ. The CDR3 extends over 13 amino acids. Sequenced by immunoSEQ multiplex PCR; TCRdb stores in-frame clones only, minus some. The sample consists of roughly 48,000 clones, 79% of them appearing once. V gene TRBV5-1 combines with J gene TRBJ2-6, with no clear D. The sequencing used CD4+ or CD8+ T cells sorted from blood, collected in a trial of the OX40 agonist ivuxolimab. The source is an adult with an advanced solid tumor such as melanoma, head and neck, liver or kidney cancer. CDR3 residues: CASSPRGANVLTF. The CDR3, as DNA: TGCGCCAGCAGCCCCCGGGGGGCCAACGTCCTGACTTTC. Full variable domain (rest looked up from reference TRBV5-1 and TRBJ2-6): KAGVTQTPRYLIKTRGQQVTLSCSPISGHRSVSWYQQTPGQGLQFLFEYFSETQRNKGNFPGRFSGRQFSNSRSEMNVSTLELGDSALYLCASSPRGANVLTFGAGSRLTVL.